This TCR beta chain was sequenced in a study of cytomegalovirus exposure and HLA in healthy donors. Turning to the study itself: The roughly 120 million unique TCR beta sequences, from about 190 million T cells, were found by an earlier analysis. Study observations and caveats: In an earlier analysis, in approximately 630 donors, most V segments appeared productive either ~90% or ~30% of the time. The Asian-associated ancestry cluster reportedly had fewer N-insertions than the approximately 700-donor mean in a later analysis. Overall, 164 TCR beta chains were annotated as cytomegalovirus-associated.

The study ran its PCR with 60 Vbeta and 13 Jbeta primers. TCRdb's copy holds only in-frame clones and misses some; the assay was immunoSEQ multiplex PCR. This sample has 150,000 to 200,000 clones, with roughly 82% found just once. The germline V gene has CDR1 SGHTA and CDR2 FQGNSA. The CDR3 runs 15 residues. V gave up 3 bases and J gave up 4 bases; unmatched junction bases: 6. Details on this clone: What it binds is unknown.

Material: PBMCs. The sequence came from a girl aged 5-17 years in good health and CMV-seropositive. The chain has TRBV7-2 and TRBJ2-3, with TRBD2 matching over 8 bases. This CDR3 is CASSFSAGGPDTQYF. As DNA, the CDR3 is TGTGCCAGCAGCTTTAGCGCGGGGGGTCCAGATACGCAGTATTTT. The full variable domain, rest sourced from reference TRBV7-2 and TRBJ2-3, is GAGVSQSPSNKVTEKGKDVELRCDPISGHTALYWYRQSLGQGLEFLIYFQGNSAPDKSGLPSDRFSAERTGGSVSTLTIQRTQQEDSAVYLCASSFSAGGPDTQYFGPGTRLTVL.